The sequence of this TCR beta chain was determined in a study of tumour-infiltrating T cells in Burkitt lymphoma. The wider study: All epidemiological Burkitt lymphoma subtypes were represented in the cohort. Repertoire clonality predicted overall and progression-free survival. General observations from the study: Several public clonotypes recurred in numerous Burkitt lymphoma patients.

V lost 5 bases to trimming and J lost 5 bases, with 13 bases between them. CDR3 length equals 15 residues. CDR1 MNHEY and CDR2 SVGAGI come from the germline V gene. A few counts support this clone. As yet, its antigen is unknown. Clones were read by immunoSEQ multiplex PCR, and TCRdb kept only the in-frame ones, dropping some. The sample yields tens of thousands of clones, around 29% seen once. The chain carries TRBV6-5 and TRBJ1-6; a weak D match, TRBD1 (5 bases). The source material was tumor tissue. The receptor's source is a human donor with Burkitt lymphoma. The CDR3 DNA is TGTGCCAGCAGTAAAGTACAGGCCCATAATTCACCCCTCCACTTT. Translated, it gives CASSKVQAHNSPLHF.